This T cell receptor (beta chain) comes out of a study of shared clonotypes between healthy human individuals. On the study more broadly: Researchers assigned three CD4 naive, three CD4 memory, two CD8 naive and one CD8 memory plate to each donor.

Using immunoSEQ multiplex PCR, the repertoire was profiled, and TCRdb retains in-frame clones only, with some absent. The sample has around 510,000 clones, roughly 95% seen once. Germline values: CDR1 KGHSH, CDR2 LQKENI. This CDR3 has 18 amino acids. Trimming took 3 bases from V and 6 from J; bases not matched to a gene: 17. The chain has TRBV18 and TRBJ1-5; TRBD1 matches at 7 bases. The source material was naive CD4+ T cells sorted from blood. As to subset: CD45RA+ positively selected. This TCR came from a woman younger than 45 in good health. The CDR3 reads CASSPSKLGGALIQPQHF. The CDR3 DNA is TGTGCCAGCTCACCGTCCAAGTTAGGGGGCGCGTTGATTCAGCCCCAGCATTTT.